The 32 T cell receptor beta chains in this list originate from one sample, sequenced in a study of blood T cell repertoires in COVID-19. The assay was immunoSEQ multiplex PCR, and TCRdb's table has in-frame clones only and misses some. This table has under 500,000 clones, nearly 90% appearing once. The sequenced material came from PBMCs or T cells enriched from blood (not recorded which). The source of these receptors is a woman aged 18 to 35 with acute COVID-19.

This chain uses TRBV7-8 with TRBJ2-6; TRBD1 agrees at 8 bases. There are 21 residues in the CDR3. CDR1 is SGHVS and CDR2 is FQNEAQ in the germline V gene. V lost 5 bases and J lost 0; bases outside the gene matches: 18. CDR3: CASSALPPARTGSSGANVLTF. CDR3 bases: TGTGCCAGCAGCGCTTTACCCCCAGCAAGGACAGGGAGCTCTGGGGCCAACGTCCTGACTTTC.

This sequence joins TRBV28 and TRBJ2-1, with a possible D match to TRBD2 (5 bases). Trimming stripped 2 bases from V and 1 base from J, with 15 bases between. CDR3 size: 17 residues. Germline V lookup: CDR1 MDHEN, CDR2 SYDVKM. The CDR3 DNA follows: TGTGCCAGCAGTTTACTAGACGGGGTTACTTCCTACAATGAGCAGTTCTTC. This gives the protein CASSLLDGVTSYNEQFF.

The chain combines TRBV7-2 with TRBJ1-5, with 7 positions matching TRBD1. Trimming took 1 base from V and 3 from J; bases not matched to a gene: 6. The CDR3 covers 16 residues. Germline V gene sequence: CDR1 SGHTA, CDR2 FQGNSA. As DNA, the CDR3 is TGTGCCAGCAGCTTAGGCCCGACAGGGATCAATCAGCCCCAGCATTTT. It translates to CASSLGPTGINQPQHF.

CDR3 in amino acids: CASSIGGEWQPQHF. The CDR3 nucleotides are TGTGCCAGTAGTATCGGGGGAGAGTGGCAGCCCCAGCATTTT. V gene TRBV19 combines with J gene TRBJ1-5; TRBD1 is a possible D gene (5 bases). V was pared by 3 bases and J by 7 bases, with 13 bases between. Germline loops: CDR1 LNHDA, CDR2 SQIVND (reference sequence). This CDR3 comprises 14 residues.

CDR3 sequence reads: CASSFQVRASGTAFYEQYF. The CDR3 nucleotides read TGTGCCAGCAGCTTCCAAGTAAGGGCGAGCGGTACCGCCTTCTACGAGCAGTACTTC. The chain has TRBV5-8 and TRBJ2-7, with TRBD2 as a possible D gene (5 bases). CDR1 and CDR2 from the germline V gene are SGHTS and YDEGEE. Deletions cut 2 bases from V and 3 bases from J, with 27 bases between. The length of the CDR3 is 19 residues.

The gene calls are TRBV29-1 and TRBJ2-7; 8 nucleotides agree with TRBD1. The CDR3 length is 13 residues. After removal of 7 bases from V and 3 bases from J, the junction contained 8 bases not matched to a gene. Germline loops: CDR1 SQVTM, CDR2 ANQGSEA. The CDR3 reads CSARTGFGYEQYF. CDR3 nucleotide sequence: TGCAGCGCCCGGACAGGGTTTGGCTACGAGCAGTACTTC.

The genes are TRBV9 and TRBJ2-6; D is unresolved. V dropped 0 bases and J dropped 0 bases, with 4 bases sitting between them. This CDR3 contains 15 residues. The germline V gene encodes CDR1 SGDLS and CDR2 YYNGEE. CDR3 bases: TGTGCCAGCAGCGTAGACACCTCTGGGGCCAACGTCCTGACTTTC. Translating gives CASSVDTSGANVLTF.

This chain connects TRBV2 to TRBJ2-5, with unresolved D. Trimming pared 2 bases from V and 4 bases from J, leaving 14 bases between. The CDR3 totals 15 residues. The V gene's germline CDR1 is SNHLY and CDR2 FYNNEI. This chain's CDR3 is CASSESVPPGETQYF. CDR3 coding DNA: TGTGCCAGCAGTGAATCGGTACCCCCGGGAGAGACCCAGTACTTC.

The CDR3 is CASSVAGGRSGNTIYF. In DNA, the CDR3 is TGTGCCAGCAGCGTAGCAGGGGGACGCTCTGGAAACACCATATATTTT. The chain joins TRBV9 to TRBJ1-3; 7 bases match TRBD1. V shed 0 bases and J 0 bases; nucleotides not matched to a gene: 3. Germline assignment: CDR1 SGDLS and CDR2 YYNGEE. The CDR3 runs 16 residues.

This chain joins TRBV5-1 and TRBJ2-7; 9 nucleotides agree with TRBD1. The germline V gene has CDR1 SGHRS and CDR2 YFSETQ. The CDR3 has 16 amino acids. V was clipped by 7 bases and J by 4 bases; unmatched bases: 15. This chain's CDR3 is CASLPAPGQGFYEQYF. CDR3 DNA: TGCGCCAGCTTGCCAGCTCCGGGACAGGGATTTTACGAGCAGTACTTC.

This chain links TRBV2 with TRBJ2-1; perhaps TRBD1 as D (5 bases). Trimming pared 6 bases from V and 3 bases from J, leaving 9 bases between. Germline loops: CDR1 SNHLY, CDR2 FYNNEI. The CDR3 is 13 amino acids. DNA for the CDR3: TGTGCCAGCAGCGTCAGGGACTACAATGAGCAGTTCTTC. Translation gives CASSVRDYNEQFF.

CDR3 residues: CASSLARTGSGYTF. CDR3 bases: TGTGCCAGCAGCTTAGCCCGGACAGGGTCTGGCTACACCTTC. The rearrangement uses TRBV11-2 and TRBJ1-2, with 8 bases that match TRBD1. Germline V gene sequence: CDR1 SGHAT, CDR2 FQNNGV. The CDR3 runs to 14 residues. Losses at the gene ends were 1 base for V and 7 bases for J; bases not matched to a gene: 5. The whole variable domain, filled in from reference TRBV11-2 and TRBJ1-2, reads EAGVAQSPRYKIIEKRQSVAFWCNPISGHATLYWYQQILGQGPKLLIQFQNNGVVDDSQLPKDRFSAERLKGVDSTLKIQPAKLEDSAVYLCASSLARTGSGYTFGSGTRLTVV.

This clone appeared once. J is TRBJ1-5 and V is TRBV2; D perhaps matches TRBD1 (6 bases). CDR1 SNHLY and CDR2 FYNNEI come from the germline V gene. V was trimmed by 3 bases and J by 2 bases, leaving 11 bases between them. The CDR3 consists of 15 residues. In DNA form, the CDR3 reads TGTGCCAGCAGTGACGAGGGGGGGGGCAATCAGCCCCAGCATTTT. Encoded protein: CASSDEGGGNQPQHF.

This clone appeared a few times. The rearrangement joins TRBV2 to TRBJ1-2, with 7 bases lining up with TRBD1. The CDR3 is 14 residues long. After removal of 6 bases from V and 1 base from J, the junction contained 5 bases not matched to a gene. Germline assignment: CDR1 SNHLY and CDR2 FYNNEI. The chain's CDR3 is CASREGQSNYGYTF. The CDR3 region has the DNA TGTGCCAGCAGGGAGGGACAGAGTAACTATGGCTACACCTTC.

The genes are TRBV7-9 and TRBJ2-3; D perhaps matches TRBD1 (5 bases). V dropped 1 base and J dropped 6 bases, with 17 bases sitting between them. The CDR3 is 16 amino acids. In germline, CDR1 is SEHNR, CDR2 FQNEAQ (reference sequence). CDR3 sequence: CASSLGIQGLLDTQYF. As DNA, the CDR3 is TGTGCCAGCAGCTTAGGAATTCAGGGTTTACTGGATACGCAGTATTTT.

This chain uses TRBV6-5 with TRBJ1-2; no reliable D call. The CDR3 is 13 amino acids. Germline assignment: CDR1 MNHEY and CDR2 SVGAGI. V was clipped by 6 bases and J by 8 bases, with 16 bases between them. The CDR3 region has the DNA TGTGCCAGCAGCCAAAGCAGGTTAAGCGGCTACACCTTC. Its protein product is CASSQSRLSGYTF.

V usage is TRBV10-3 and J usage is TRBJ2-1; 9 bases are a match to TRBD2. The germline V gene has CDR1 ENHRY and CDR2 SYGVKD. CDR3 length: 16 residues. V dropped 7 bases and J dropped 7; count of bases not matched to a gene: 14. The CDR3 region has the DNA TGTGCCATCAACGAAGTAGCGGGAGAAGGGTTGAATGAGCAGTTCTTC. This sequence encodes CAINEVAGEGLNEQFF.

V is TRBV19 and J is TRBJ1-3; D ambiguous. The CDR3 runs 16 residues. V dropped 5 bases and J dropped 0 bases, with 14 bases sitting between them. In germline, CDR1 is LNHDA, CDR2 SQIVND (reference sequence). The CDR3 is CASSDNHLSSGNTIYF. The CDR3 DNA reads as TGTGCCAGTAGTGACAACCACCTCAGCTCTGGAAACACCATATATTTT.

The chain uses TRBV4-1 and TRBJ1-1; D gene unclear. Germline V gene data show CDR1 as MGHRA and CDR2 as YSYEKL. The CDR3 runs to 14 residues. Trimming took off 4 bases at V and 0 bases at J, with 9 bases between the two ends. The CDR3 protein is CASSRVLMNTEAFF. In nucleotides, the CDR3 is TGCGCCAGCAGCCGCGTCCTGATGAACACTGAAGCTTTCTTT.

The chain carries TRBV25-1 and TRBJ2-2; 7 bases match TRBD1. This CDR3 has 16 residues. The V and J ends lost 1 base and 0 bases, in that order; junction bases with no gene match: 2. Germline V gene lookup returns CDR1 MGHDK and CDR2 SYGVNS. CDR3 nucleotides: TGTGCCAGCAGTGAATGGACAGGTTCGAACACCGGGGAGCTGTTTTTT. It encodes CASSEWTGSNTGELFF.

This rearrangement joins TRBV5-1 to TRBJ2-1; 7 bases align to TRBD1. The CDR3 runs to 15 residues. Losses at the gene ends were 4 bases for V and 7 bases for J; bases not matched to a gene: 11. The V gene's germline CDR1 is SGHRS and CDR2 YFSETQ. The CDR3 reads CASSLIDRETNEQFF. In nucleotides, the CDR3 is TGCGCCAGCAGCCTCATTGACAGGGAAACGAATGAGCAGTTCTTC.

The V and J genes are TRBV5-6 and TRBJ2-7; 9 nucleotides agree with TRBD1. The CDR3 sequence is 17 residues long. The ends lost 4 bases at V and 6 bases at J; junction bases unmatched: 17. Germline V gene sequence: CDR1 SGHDT, CDR2 YYEEEE. CDR3 in amino acids: CASSQEVRTGVNFEQYF. CDR3 coding DNA: TGTGCCAGCAGCCAGGAAGTACGGACAGGGGTTAATTTCGAGCAGTACTTC.

The chain couples TRBV6-5 to TRBJ1-2, with a tentative D call TRBD1 (6 bases). The CDR3 is 13 amino acids. In germline, CDR1 is MNHEY, CDR2 SVGAGI. The V and J ends lost 0 bases and 9 bases respectively, with 11 bases between them. The CDR3, as DNA: TGTGCCAGCAGTTACTCCATGGACAGTAGCTACACCTTC. Translating gives CASSYSMDSSYTF.

The V call is TRBV28, the J call TRBJ2-3, with 8 bases lining up with TRBD2. The CDR3 sequence is 15 residues long. Germline-derived CDR1 and CDR2 are MDHEN and SYDVKM. V lost 6 bases, J lost 3 bases, and 8 bases stayed unmatched. The CDR3 loop reads CASRQQRELTDTQYF. DNA of the CDR3: TGTGCCAGCAGGCAACAGCGGGAGTTAACAGATACGCAGTATTTT.

CDR3 bases: TGCGCCAGCAGCCAAGAAATTCAGCGCTCTGGGGCCAACGTCCTGACTTTC. Protein product: CASSQEIQRSGANVLTF. The rearrangement uses TRBV4-3 and TRBJ2-6; no clear D gene. Germline V gene sequence: CDR1 LGHNA, CDR2 YSLEER. The CDR3 runs 17 residues. V dropped 0 bases and J dropped 0 bases, with 9 bases sitting between them.

The chain is built from TRBV9 and TRBJ1-5; 7 positions agree with TRBD1. Germline assignment: CDR1 SGDLS and CDR2 YYNGEE. Losses at the gene ends were 3 bases for V and 5 bases for J; bases not matched to a gene: 8. The CDR3 is 15 amino acids. The CDR3 protein is CASSADRDGDQPQHF. The CDR3 DNA is TGTGCCAGCAGCGCAGACAGGGACGGGGATCAGCCCCAGCATTTT.

V usage is TRBV12-5 and J usage is TRBJ1-5; D is undetermined. Germline CDR1 reads LGHNT; CDR2 reads FRNRAP. V was trimmed by 3 bases and J by 4 bases, leaving 7 bases between them. This CDR3 contains 13 residues. CDR3 in DNA: TGTGCTAGTGGTTTTGTATCTAATCAGCCCCAGCATTTT. This encodes CASGFVSNQPQHF.

The chain couples TRBV7-9 to TRBJ1-4; TRBD1 aligns across 10 bases. The germline V gene encodes CDR1 SEHNR and CDR2 FQNEAQ (reference sequence). V shed 6 bases and J 8 bases; nucleotides not matched to a gene: 9. This CDR3 is 15 amino acids long. The chain's CDR3 is CASRPSGQGQEKLFF. CDR3 DNA sequence: TGTGCCAGCAGACCCTCGGGACAGGGGCAAGAAAAACTGTTTTTT.

This clone was seen a few times. CDR3 in DNA: TGCAGCGTTGCGGGACAGGGGTCCTACAATGAGCAGTTCTTC. Translation: CSVAGQGSYNEQFF. The chain employs TRBV29-1 and TRBJ2-1; 10 nucleotides align to TRBD1. This CDR3 contains 14 residues. Trimming cost V 4 bases and J 1 base; bases outside gene matches: 1. CDR1 and CDR2 from the germline V gene are SQVTM and ANQGSEA.

The chain combines TRBV3-1 (or the pseudogene TRBV3-2) with TRBJ2-7; a weak D match, TRBD1 (6 bases). CDR1 LGHDT and CDR2 YNNKEL come from the germline V gene (reference sequence). The CDR3 has 14 residues. The V gene lost 4 bases and the J gene lost 1 base, with 11 bases spanning the gap. CDR3 nucleotide sequence: TGTGCCAGCAGCCCTTACAGGGTGTCCTACGAGCAGTACTTC. It codes for CASSPYRVSYEQYF.

This clone was detected a few times. The rearrangement links TRBV6-5 to TRBJ1-2; 8 bases align to TRBD1. The V segment lost 6 bases and the J segment 6 bases; nucleotides outside the gene matches: 6. Germline V gives CDR1 MNHEY, CDR2 SVGAGI. The CDR3 contains 13 residues. Written as DNA, the CDR3 is TGTGCCAGCAGCTTGACAGGGGTTGATGGCTACACCTTC. This sequence encodes CASSLTGVDGYTF.

The chain recombines TRBV10-3 with TRBJ1-2; TRBD1 is a possible D gene (5 bases). Per germline, CDR1 ENHRY and CDR2 SYGVKD. This CDR3 comprises 13 residues. V lost 0 bases and J 4 bases, leaving 6 bases between the germline ends. CDR3 nucleotide sequence: TGTGCCATCAGTGAGTCAGACAGCTATGGCTACACCTTC. Encoded protein: CAISESDSYGYTF.